Listed below are T cell receptor beta chains from one sample, sequenced in a study of CD8 T cells in ankylosing spondylitis. TCRdb fed the 5' RACE reads into MiXCR, producing one record per CDR3 protein. The table shows 200,000 to 250,000 distinct CDR3 sequences, with around 17% occurring only once. Sequenced sample: blood, either unsorted or a sorted T cell fraction (not recorded which). These receptors were obtained from a male donor with ankylosing spondylitis. Each CDR3 is given with its conserved first and last residue. A D gene is named only where the DNA matches it firmly. Clone size is given for some rows only: seen once, a few or many times, or a class if the clone is expanded.

j_gene	abundance	v_gene	d_gene	CDR3nt	CDR3aa
TRBJ2-5	few	TRBV5-1	TRBD1	TGCGCCAGCAGCTCCCAACAGGGGTACCAAGAGACCCAGTACTTC	CASSSQQGYQETQYF
TRBJ2-1	many	TRBV5-1	.	TGCGCCAGCAGCGTACAACAGGGTATCTCATGGGACAATGAGCAGTTCTTC	CASSVQQGISWDNEQFF
TRBJ2-1	few	TRBV5-1	.	TGCGCCAGCAGCTTGGAGGTATCCGGGTACGGGAATGAGCAGTTCTTC	CASSLEVSGYGNEQFF
TRBJ2-4	few	TRBV4-1	.	TGCGCCAGCAGCCATGTCGCCAGCCGGGACATTCAGTACTTC	CASSHVASRDIQYF
TRBJ2-7	.	TRBV28	TRBD1	TGTGCCAGCAGTTTATGGGGCAGGGGGCCGGCGGAGCAGTACTTC	CASSLWGRGPAEQYF
TRBJ2-7	few	TRBV6-5	TRBD2	TGTGCCAGCAGTTACAGCACGCAACCGGGACTAGCGTCCCACGAGCAGTACTTC	CASSYSTQPGLASHEQYF
TRBJ1-2	few	TRBV6-1	TRBD1	TGTGCCAGCAGTGCCCCCGGACAGGGCCTCTATGGCTACACCTTC	CASSAPGQGLYGYTF
TRBJ1-1	.	TRBV24-1	TRBD1	TGTGCCACCAGCGACGGGACAGGGGGACTGGCGGACACTGAAGTTTTCTTT	CATSDGTGGLADTEVFF
TRBJ2-1	few	TRBV7-9	.	TGTGCCAGCAGCTCCACAAGGCCCGACGAGCAGTTCTTC	CASSSTRPDEQFF
TRBJ2-7	.	TRBV20-1	TRBD1	TGCAGTGCTTGGACAGGGTTGTCGGACGAGCAGTACTTC	CSAWTGLSDEQYF
TRBJ2-2	.	TRBV5-5	.	TGTGCCAGCAGTCAGAGCGCGAACACCGGGGAGCTGTTTTTT	CASSQSANTGELFF
TRBJ2-5	many	TRBV29-1	TRBD2	TGCAGCGTTACAAGACTAGCGTCGATGTATAACACGAATTACCAAGAGACCCAGTACTTC	CSVTRLASMYNTNYQETQYF
TRBJ2-7	many	TRBV27	.	TGTGCCAGCAGTTTATGGCAGGGCCCCTACGAGCAGTACTTC	CASSLWQGPYEQYF
TRBJ2-7	few	TRBV7-9	TRBD1	TGTGCCAGCAGCTCCCCCGGGACAGGGGGCTACGAGCAGTACTTC	CASSSPGTGGYEQYF
TRBJ2-1	few	TRBV13	.	TGTGCCAGCAGCCCCACGGCAGGGTACAATGAGCAGTTCTTC	CASSPTAGYNEQFF
TRBJ2-1	.	TRBV20-1	.	TGCAGTGCTAGAGAAAGTTGGGAGAGCTCCTACAATGAGCAGTTCTTC	CSARESWESSYNEQFF
TRBJ2-3	.	TRBV2	TRBD2	TGTACCAGCAGTTATGTACCTGGGACTAGCGGGAGGAACACAGATACGCAGTATTTT	CTSSYVPGTSGRNTDTQYF
TRBJ2-3	.	TRBV2	TRBD2	TGTGCCAGCAGTACTACTCCTCTAGCGGGTAGCACAGATACGCAGTATTTT	CASSTTPLAGSTDTQYF
TRBJ2-7	few	TRBV25-1	TRBD2	TGTGCCAGCGGCACCGGGACTAGCGGGGACTACGAGCAGTACTTC	CASGTGTSGDYEQYF
TRBJ2-3	.	TRBV20-1	.	TGCAGTGCTAGAGATCTGAGGAGGCAGGGGACGGATACGCAGTATTTT	CSARDLRRQGTDTQYF
TRBJ2-1	.	TRBV4-3	.	TGCGCCAGCAGCCAAGGGGTAGCCAGCTCCTACAATGAGCAGTTCTTC	CASSQGVASSYNEQFF
TRBJ2-5	many	TRBV20-1	TRBD2	TGCAGTGCTAGAGGACTAGCGGGGGGGAGTATCGTGGAGACCCAGTACTTC	CSARGLAGGSIVETQYF
TRBJ1-3	.	TRBV27	TRBD1	TGTGCCAGCAGGAAGACAGGGATCGGAAACACCATATATTTT	CASRKTGIGNTIYF
TRBJ1-1	many	TRBV7-3	TRBD1	TGTGCCAGCAGCTCCAAGACAGGGTTGAACACTGAAGCTTTCTTT	CASSSKTGLNTEAFF
TRBJ1-2	.	TRBV30	TRBD1	TGTGCCTGGACCCCGGGACAGGGGGGCTATGGCTACACCTTC	CAWTPGQGGYGYTF
TRBJ2-7	.	TRBV5-1	.	TGCGCCAGCAGCTTCCTAGACAGCTACGAGCAGTACTTC	CASSFLDSYEQYF
TRBJ2-3	.	TRBV5-5	.	TGTGCCAGCAGCTACGACTTATCGGATACGCAGTATTTT	CASSYDLSDTQYF
TRBJ1-3	.	TRBV11-2	.	TGTGCCAGCAGCTTAGATCAAGGAAACACCATATATTTT	CASSLDQGNTIYF
TRBJ2-3	.	TRBV4-2	TRBD2	TGTGCCAGCAGCCAATACCTTGCGGGAGCGTCAGATACGCAGTATTTT	CASSQYLAGASDTQYF
TRBJ2-1	many	TRBV27	TRBD2	TGTGCCAGCAGTCCTCCTAGCGGCTCCTACAATGAGCAGTTCTTC	CASSPPSGSYNEQFF
TRBJ2-1	.	TRBV11-2	.	TGTGCCAGCAGCTTAGTCGACAGCCTAAACAATGAGCAGTTCTTC	CASSLVDSLNNEQFF
TRBJ1-5	.	TRBV5-6	TRBD1	TGTGCCAGCAGCACAGGGACAGCCCTCAAGCCCCAGCATTTT	CASSTGTALKPQHF
TRBJ1-1	.	TRBV7-9	.	TGTGCCAGCAGCATAGACATGGGAGGGGGGGGCACTGAAGCTTTCTTT	CASSIDMGGGGTEAFF
TRBJ2-1	.	TRBV7-9	.	TGTGCCAGCAGCTTACCCCTGACCTGGACGAGGCAGTTCTTC	CASSLPLTWTRQFF
TRBJ2-7	few	TRBV29-1	TRBD1	TGCAGCGCCAGTCCGGGACAGGGACCGTACGAGCAGTACTTC	CSASPGQGPYEQYF
TRBJ2-3	.	TRBV4-1	TRBD2	TGCGCCAGCAGCCAAAATCTAGCGGGGGGGCCAGATACGCAGTATTTT	CASSQNLAGGPDTQYF
TRBJ2-2	few	TRBV4-1	TRBD2	TGCGCCAGCAGCCAAGAACTAGCGGGGCACACCGGGGAGCTGTTTTTT	CASSQELAGHTGELFF
TRBJ2-1	many	TRBV29-1	.	TGCAGCGTAGGGGGCGCCCCGGGATTAGCGGGAAACAATGAGCAGTTCTTC	CSVGGAPGLAGNNEQFF
TRBJ2-7	few	TRBV5-1	TRBD2	TGCGCCAGCAGCTTGGCACTAGCGGGGGAGACCTACGAGCAGTACTTC	CASSLALAGETYEQYF
TRBJ2-3	many	TRBV12-3/TRBV12-4	TRBD2	TGTGCCAGCTACCAGCGGGGGGACGTGGCAGATACGCAGTATTTT	CASYQRGDVADTQYF
TRBJ1-2	.	TRBV29-1	.	TGCAGCGTTAGGTATGGGTGGGAGTCCTGCCTCTATGGCTACACCTTC	CSVRYGWESCLYGYTF
TRBJ2-1	.	TRBV12-3/TRBV12-4	TRBD2	TGTGCCATCACTGGGGGGGAGGGGTACAATGAGCAGTTCTTC	CAITGGEGYNEQFF
TRBJ2-7	.	TRBV6-2/TRBV6-3	TRBD2	TGTGCCAGCAGTTTTGAGCGGGGGTACGAGCAGTACTTC	CASSFERGYEQYF
TRBJ2-1	.	TRBV6-1	TRBD2	TGTGCCAGCAGCCCTACTCAGGTTCGTTGGCTAGCGGTCGACAATGAGCAGTTCTTC	CASSPTQVRWLAVDNEQFF
TRBJ1-4	.	TRBV25-1	TRBD1	TGTGCCAGCAGTGCTGGAGGGGGCATGGTAAAACTGTTTTTT	CASSAGGGMVKLFF
TRBJ2-1	many	TRBV3-1	TRBD1	TGTGCCAGCAGCCAATCGGACAGGGGCTCCTACAATGAGCAGTTCTTC	CASSQSDRGSYNEQFF
TRBJ2-2	few	TRBV12-3/TRBV12-4	.	TGTGCCAGCAGTTTAGGGCAATCGACGGAGAACACCGGGGAGCTGTTTTTT	CASSLGQSTENTGELFF
TRBJ1-1	few	TRBV5-8	.	TGTGCCAGCAGCTTGATGTCTGTCTTT	CASSLMSVF
TRBJ2-5	few	TRBV20-1	TRBD1	TGCAGTGCTAGGGTCAAACAGGGGTTTAACATGAACCCAGAGACCCAGTACTTC	CSARVKQGFNMNPETQYF
TRBJ2-3	few	TRBV4-1	.	TGCGCCAGCAGCCAAGGGTGGGGGGTCACAGATACGCAGTATTTT	CASSQGWGVTDTQYF
TRBJ2-3	.	TRBV7-8	.	TGTGCCAGCAGCTTATGGGGGGAGGGCACAGATACGCAGTATTTT	CASSLWGEGTDTQYF
TRBJ2-1	once	TRBV27	TRBD2	TGTGCCAGCAAGACTAGCGGGAGTTTTTATCTTACCTACAATGAGCAGTTCTTC	CASKTSGSFYLTYNEQFF
TRBJ2-1	few	TRBV7-9	TRBD2	TGTGCCAGCAGCCCCCGGACTAGCAATGAGCAGTTCTTC	CASSPRTSNEQFF
TRBJ2-7	.	TRBV20-1	TRBD2	TGCAGTGCTAGAGACACCCAGGGACTAGCGGGAGTATACGAGCAGTACTTC	CSARDTQGLAGVYEQYF
TRBJ2-1	.	TRBV5-1	TRBD2	TGCGCCAGCAGCTTGCGGGGGGGCGCGTCCTACAATGAGCAGTTCTTC	CASSLRGGASYNEQFF